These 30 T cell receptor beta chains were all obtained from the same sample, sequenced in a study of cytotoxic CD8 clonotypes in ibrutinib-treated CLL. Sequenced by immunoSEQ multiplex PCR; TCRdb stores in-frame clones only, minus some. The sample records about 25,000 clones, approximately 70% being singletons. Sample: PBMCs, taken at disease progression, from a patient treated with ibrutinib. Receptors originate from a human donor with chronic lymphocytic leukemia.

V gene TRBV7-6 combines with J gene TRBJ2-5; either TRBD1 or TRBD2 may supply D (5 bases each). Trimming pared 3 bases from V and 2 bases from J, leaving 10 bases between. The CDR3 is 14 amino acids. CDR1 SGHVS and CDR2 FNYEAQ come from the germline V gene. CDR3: CASSFRGEQETQYF. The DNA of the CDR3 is TGTGCCAGCAGCTTTAGAGGGGAACAAGAGACCCAGTACTTC.

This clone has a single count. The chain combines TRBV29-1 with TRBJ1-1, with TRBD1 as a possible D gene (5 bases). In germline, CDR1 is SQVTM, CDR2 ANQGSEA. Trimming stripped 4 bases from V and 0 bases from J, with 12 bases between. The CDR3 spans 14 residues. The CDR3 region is CSVGIGALNTEAFF. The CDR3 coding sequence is TGCAGCGTTGGGATTGGGGCATTGAACACTGAAGCTTTCTTT.

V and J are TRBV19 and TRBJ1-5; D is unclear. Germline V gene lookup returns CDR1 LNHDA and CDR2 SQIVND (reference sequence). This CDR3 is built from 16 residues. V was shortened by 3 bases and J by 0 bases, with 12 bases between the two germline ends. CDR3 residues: CASSIMGGYSNQPQHF. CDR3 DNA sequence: TGTGCCAGTAGTATCATGGGAGGCTATAGCAATCAGCCCCAGCATTTT. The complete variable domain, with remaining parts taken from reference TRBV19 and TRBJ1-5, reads DGGITQSPKYLFRKEGQNVTLSCEQNLNHDAMYWYRQDPGQGLRLIYYSQIVNDFQKGDIAEGYSVSREKKESFPLTVTSAQKNPTAFYLCASSIMGGYSNQPQHFGDGTRLSIL.

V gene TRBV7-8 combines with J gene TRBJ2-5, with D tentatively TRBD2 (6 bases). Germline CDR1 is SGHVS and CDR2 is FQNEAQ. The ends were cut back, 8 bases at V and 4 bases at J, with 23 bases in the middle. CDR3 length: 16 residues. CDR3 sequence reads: CASVAFAGIGRETQYF. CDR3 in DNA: TGTGCCAGCGTAGCTTTCGCGGGGATCGGAAGAGAGACCCAGTACTTC.

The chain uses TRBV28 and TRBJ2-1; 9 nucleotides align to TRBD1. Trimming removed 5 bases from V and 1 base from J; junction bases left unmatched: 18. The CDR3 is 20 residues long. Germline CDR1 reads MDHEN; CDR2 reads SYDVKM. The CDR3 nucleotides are TGTGCCAGCAGTCAACAATTGACACTCACCGGGACAGGGTCCTACAATGAGCAGTTCTTC. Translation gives CASSQQLTLTGTGSYNEQFF.

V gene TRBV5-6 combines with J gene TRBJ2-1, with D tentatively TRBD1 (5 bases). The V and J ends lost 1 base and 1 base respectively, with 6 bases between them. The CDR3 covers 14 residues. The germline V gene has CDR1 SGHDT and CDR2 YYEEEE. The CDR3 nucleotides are TGTGCCAGCAGCTTGCAGGGATCCTACAATGAGCAGTTCTTC. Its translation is CASSLQGSYNEQFF. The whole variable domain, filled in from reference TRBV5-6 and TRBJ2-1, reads DAGVTQSPTHLIKTRGQQVTLRCSPKSGHDTVSWYQQALGQGPQFIFQYYEEEERQRGNFPDRFSGHQFPNYSSELNVNALLLGDSALYLCASSLQGSYNEQFFGPGTRLTVL.

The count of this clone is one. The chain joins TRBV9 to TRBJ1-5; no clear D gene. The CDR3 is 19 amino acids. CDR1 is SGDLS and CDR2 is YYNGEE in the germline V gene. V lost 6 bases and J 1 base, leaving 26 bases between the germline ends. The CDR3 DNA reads TGTGCCAGCACGGTCCCCGGACCCAACGTAGGATTAAGCAATCAGCCCCAGCATTTT. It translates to CASTVPGPNVGLSNQPQHF.

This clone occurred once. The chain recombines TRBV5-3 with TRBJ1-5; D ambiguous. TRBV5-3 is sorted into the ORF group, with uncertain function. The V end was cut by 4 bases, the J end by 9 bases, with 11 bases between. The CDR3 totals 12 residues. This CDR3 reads CARSRLEMPQHF. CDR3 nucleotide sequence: TGTGCCAGAAGCCGACTAGAGATGCCCCAGCATTTT.

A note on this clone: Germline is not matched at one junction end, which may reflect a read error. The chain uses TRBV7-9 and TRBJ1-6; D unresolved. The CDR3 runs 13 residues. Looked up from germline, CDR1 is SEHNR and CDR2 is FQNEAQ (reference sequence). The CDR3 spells CASSSWANSPLHF. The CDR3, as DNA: TGTGCCAGCAGCTCCTGGGCTAATTCTCCCCTCCACTTT.

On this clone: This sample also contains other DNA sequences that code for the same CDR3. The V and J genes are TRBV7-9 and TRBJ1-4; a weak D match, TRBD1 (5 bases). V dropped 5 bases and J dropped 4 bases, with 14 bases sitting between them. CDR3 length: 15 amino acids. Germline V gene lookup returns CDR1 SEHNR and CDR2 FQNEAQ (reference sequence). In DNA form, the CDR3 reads TGTGCCAGCAGCCCTCGGGGGGGATATAATGAAAAACTGTTTTTT. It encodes CASSPRGGYNEKLFF.

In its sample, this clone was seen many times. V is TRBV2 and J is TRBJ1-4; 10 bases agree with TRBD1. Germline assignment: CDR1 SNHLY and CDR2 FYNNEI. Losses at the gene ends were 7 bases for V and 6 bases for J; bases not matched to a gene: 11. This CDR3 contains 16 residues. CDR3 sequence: CASTLRGGTGDEKLFF. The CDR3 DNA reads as TGTGCCAGCACCCTAAGGGGGGGGACAGGGGATGAAAAACTGTTTTTT.

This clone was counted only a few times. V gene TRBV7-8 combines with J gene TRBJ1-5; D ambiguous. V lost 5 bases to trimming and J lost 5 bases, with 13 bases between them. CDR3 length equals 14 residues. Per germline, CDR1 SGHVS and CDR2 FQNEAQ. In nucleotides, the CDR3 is TGTGCCAGCAGCCTAGACCCGGCAGATCAGCCCCAGCATTTT. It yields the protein CASSLDPADQPQHF.

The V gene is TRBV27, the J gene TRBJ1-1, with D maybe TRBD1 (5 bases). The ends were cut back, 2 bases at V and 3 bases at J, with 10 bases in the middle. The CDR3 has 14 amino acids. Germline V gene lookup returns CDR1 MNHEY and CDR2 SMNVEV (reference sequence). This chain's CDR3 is CASSLAAGYTEAFF. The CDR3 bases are TGTGCCAGCAGTTTAGCCGCAGGGTACACTGAAGCTTTCTTT.

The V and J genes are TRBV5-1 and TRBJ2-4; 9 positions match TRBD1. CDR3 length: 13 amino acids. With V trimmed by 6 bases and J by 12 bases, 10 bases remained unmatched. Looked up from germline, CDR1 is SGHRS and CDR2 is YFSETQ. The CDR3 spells CASTQTGGTPQYF. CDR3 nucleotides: TGCGCCAGCACTCAGACAGGGGGAACGCCTCAGTACTTC.

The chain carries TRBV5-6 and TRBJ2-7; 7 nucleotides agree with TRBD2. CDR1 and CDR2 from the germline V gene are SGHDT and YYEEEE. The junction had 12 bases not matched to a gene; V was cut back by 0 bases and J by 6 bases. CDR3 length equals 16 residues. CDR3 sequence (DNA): TGTGCCAGCAGCTTGGACAGCGGGGTCATCCCCTTCGAGCAGTACTTC. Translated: CASSLDSGVIPFEQYF.

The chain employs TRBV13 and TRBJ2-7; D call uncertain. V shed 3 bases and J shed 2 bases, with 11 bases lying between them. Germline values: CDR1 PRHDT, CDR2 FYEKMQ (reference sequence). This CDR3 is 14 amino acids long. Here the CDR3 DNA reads TGTGCCAGCAGCTTGATCAGGCTCCCCTACGAGCAGTACTTC. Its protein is CASSLIRLPYEQYF.

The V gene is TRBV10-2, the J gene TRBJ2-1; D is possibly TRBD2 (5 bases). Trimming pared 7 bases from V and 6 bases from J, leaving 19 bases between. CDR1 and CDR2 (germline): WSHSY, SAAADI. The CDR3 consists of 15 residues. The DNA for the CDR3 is TGCGCCAGCACCCTACCTGGACGCGCGGGCAATGAGCAGTTCTTC. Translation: CASTLPGRAGNEQFF.

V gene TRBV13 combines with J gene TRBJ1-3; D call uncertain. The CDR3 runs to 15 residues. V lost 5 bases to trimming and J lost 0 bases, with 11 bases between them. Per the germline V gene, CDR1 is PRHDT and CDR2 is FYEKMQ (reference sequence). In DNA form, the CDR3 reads TGTGCCAGCAGCGTTGGGGAGGACTCTGGAAACACCATATATTTT. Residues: CASSVGEDSGNTIYF.

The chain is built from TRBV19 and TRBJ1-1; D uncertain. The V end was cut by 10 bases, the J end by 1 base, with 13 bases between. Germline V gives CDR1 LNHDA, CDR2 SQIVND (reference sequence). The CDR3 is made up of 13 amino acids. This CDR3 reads CATKDRENTEAFF. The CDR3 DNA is TGTGCCACCAAGGACCGGGAGAACACTGAAGCTTTCTTT.

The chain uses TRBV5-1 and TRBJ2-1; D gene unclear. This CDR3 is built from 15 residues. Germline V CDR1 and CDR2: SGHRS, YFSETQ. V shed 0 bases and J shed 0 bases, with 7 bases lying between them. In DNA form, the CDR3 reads TGCGCCAGCAGCTTGGTTGGGGACTCCTACAATGAGCAGTTCTTC. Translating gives CASSLVGDSYNEQFF.

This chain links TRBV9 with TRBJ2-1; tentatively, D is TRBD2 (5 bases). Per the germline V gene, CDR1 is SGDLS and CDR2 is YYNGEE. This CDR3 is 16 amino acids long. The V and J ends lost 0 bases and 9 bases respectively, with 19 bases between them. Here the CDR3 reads CASSVELGSSFGEQFF. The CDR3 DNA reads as TGTGCCAGCAGCGTAGAATTAGGGAGTAGTTTTGGTGAGCAGTTCTTC.

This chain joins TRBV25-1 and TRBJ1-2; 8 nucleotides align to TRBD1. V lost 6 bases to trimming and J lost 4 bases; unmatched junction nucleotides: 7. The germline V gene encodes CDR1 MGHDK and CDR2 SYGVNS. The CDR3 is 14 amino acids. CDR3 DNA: TGTGCCAGCAGGGACAGGGAGGACCCCTATGGCTACACCTTC. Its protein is CASRDREDPYGYTF.

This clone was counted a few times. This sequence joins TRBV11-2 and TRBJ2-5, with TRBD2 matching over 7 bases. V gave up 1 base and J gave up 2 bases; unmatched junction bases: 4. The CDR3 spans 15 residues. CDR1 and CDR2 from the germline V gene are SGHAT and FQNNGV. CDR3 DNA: TGTGCCAGCAGCTTAGCGGGGGGACCTCAAGAGACCCAGTACTTC. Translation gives CASSLAGGPQETQYF.

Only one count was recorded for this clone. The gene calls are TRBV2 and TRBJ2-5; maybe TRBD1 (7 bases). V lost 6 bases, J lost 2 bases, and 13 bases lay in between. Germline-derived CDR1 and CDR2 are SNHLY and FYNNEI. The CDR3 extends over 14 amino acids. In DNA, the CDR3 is TGTGCCAGCAGGGCGGGGACAGTTCAAGAGACCCAGTACTTC. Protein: CASRAGTVQETQYF.

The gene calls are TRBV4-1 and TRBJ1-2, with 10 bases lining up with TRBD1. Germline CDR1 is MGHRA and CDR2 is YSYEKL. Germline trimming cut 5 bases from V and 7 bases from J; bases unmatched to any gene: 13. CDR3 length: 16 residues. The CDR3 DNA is TGCGCCAGCAGCGCCCAGACAGGGGGCGGAATGCTTGGCTACACCTTC. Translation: CASSAQTGGGMLGYTF.

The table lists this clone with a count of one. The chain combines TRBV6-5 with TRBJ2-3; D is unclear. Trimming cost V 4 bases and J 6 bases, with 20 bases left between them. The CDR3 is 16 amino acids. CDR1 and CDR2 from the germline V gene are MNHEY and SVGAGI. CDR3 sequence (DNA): TGTGCCAGCAGTTCAACATTGGGGTTATCCGCGGATACGCAGTATTTT. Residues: CASSSTLGLSADTQYF.

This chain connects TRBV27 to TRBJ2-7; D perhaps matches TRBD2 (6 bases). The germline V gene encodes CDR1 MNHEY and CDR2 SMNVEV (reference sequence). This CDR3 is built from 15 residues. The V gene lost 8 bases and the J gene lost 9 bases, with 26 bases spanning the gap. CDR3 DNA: TGTGCCAGCCGGGGGTGGACTTTAGAGGGTAACAGGCAGTACTTC. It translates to CASRGWTLEGNRQYF.

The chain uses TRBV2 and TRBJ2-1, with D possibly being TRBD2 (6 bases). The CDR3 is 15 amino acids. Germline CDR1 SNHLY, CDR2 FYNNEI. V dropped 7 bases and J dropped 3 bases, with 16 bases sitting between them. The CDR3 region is CASTGLQTSYNEQFF. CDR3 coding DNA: TGTGCCAGCACCGGACTACAGACTAGCTACAATGAGCAGTTCTTC.

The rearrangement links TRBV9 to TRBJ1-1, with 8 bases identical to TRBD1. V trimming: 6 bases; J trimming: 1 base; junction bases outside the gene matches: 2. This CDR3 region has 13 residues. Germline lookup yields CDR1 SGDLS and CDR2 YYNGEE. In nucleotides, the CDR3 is TGTGCCAGCATGGGACAGGAGAACACTGAAGCTTTCTTT. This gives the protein CASMGQENTEAFF.

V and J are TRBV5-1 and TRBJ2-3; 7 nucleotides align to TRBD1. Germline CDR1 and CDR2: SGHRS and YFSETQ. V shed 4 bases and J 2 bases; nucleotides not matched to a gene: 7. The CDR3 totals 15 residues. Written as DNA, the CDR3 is TGCGCCAGCAGCACAGGGGTGGCCAACACAGATACGCAGTATTTT. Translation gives CASSTGVANTDTQYF. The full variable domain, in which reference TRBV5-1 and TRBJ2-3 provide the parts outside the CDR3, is KAGVTQTPRYLIKTRGQQVTLSCSPISGHRSVSWYQQTPGQGLQFLFEYFSETQRNKGNFPGRFSGRQFSNSRSEMNVSTLELGDSALYLCASSTGVANTDTQYFGPGTRLTVL.